The present T cell receptor (beta chain) was sequenced within a study of tumor and adjacent non-tumor tissue in lung cancer. The overall study: There were about twelve adenocarcinoma, a couple of squamous cell carcinoma and 1 small cell lung cancer cases. Patients were aged roughly 30 to 76, approximately 11 men and about five women, stage I to III. Study-wide results and caveats: Patients with more diverse tumor TCRs had worse survival.

Three rounds of nested PCR, following a modified ARM-PCR protocol, produced the TCRbeta library. In TCRdb, the multiplex PCR reads were re-called with MiXCR into one record per CDR3 protein. The table lists about 85,000 distinct CDR3 sequences, 61% of them singletons, with 15% in the top ten. Inclusive of both ends, the CDR3 amounts to 12 amino acids. The V gene's germline CDR1 is KGHDR and CDR2 SFDVKD. RNA was extracted from bulk tissue without any cell sorting. With respect to this clonotype: The target antigen is unknown. Since the CDR3 does not end with the conserved phenylalanine or tryptophan, this likely comes from a read error. It is unclear where the CDR3 begins or ends on the DNA, so no DNA is shown, and the CDR3 is as TCRdb lists it.

This clonotype was obtained from a man aged 65-85 years with non-small cell lung cancer. The sample was lung tumor tissue. V usage is TRBV24-1 and J usage is TRBJ2-5; no DNA check was done on the table's D call, TRBD2. CDR3 sequence reads: CATSEAGTRLYL.